The text below deals with one TCR beta chain. This entry belongs to a study of T cells in localized non-small cell lung cancer. The germline V gene encodes CDR1 LNHNV and CDR2 YYDKDF (reference sequence). The CDR3 has 15 amino acids. V was trimmed by 0 bases and J by 7 bases, leaving 13 bases between them. Only in-frame clones appear in the TCRdb table, and some are missing; sequencing was by immunoSEQ multiplex PCR. The sample has about 59,000 clones, about 90% seen once. The specimen was peripheral blood, collected before any cancer treatment. The V call is TRBV15, the J call TRBJ1-5; perhaps TRBD1 as D (5 bases). The TCR comes from a woman aged 35-75 years with stage I lung adenocarcinoma. The CDR3 coding sequence is TGTGCCACCAGCAGAGATTCAGGGTTTGGACAGCCCCAGCATTTT. Protein product: CATSRDSGFGQPQHF.